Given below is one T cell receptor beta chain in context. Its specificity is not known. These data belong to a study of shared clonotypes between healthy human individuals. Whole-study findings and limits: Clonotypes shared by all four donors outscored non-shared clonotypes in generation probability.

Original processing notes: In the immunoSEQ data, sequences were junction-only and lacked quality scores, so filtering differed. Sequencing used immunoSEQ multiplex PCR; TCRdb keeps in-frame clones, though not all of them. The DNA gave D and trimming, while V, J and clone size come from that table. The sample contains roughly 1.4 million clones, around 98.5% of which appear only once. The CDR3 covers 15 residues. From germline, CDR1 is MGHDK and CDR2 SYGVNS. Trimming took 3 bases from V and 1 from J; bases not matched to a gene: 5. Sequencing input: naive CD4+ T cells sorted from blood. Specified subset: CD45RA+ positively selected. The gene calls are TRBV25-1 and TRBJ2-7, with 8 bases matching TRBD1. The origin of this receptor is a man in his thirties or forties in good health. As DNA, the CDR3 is TGTGCCAGCAGTGACTGGGGACAGGTATCCTACGAGCAGTACTTC. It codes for CASSDWGQVSYEQYF.